Below are 17 T cell receptor beta chains sequenced from a single sample in a study of T cell responses to AZD1222 COVID-19 vaccine (TCRdb year 2021). The library was generated by the immunoSEQ multiplex PCR assay. TCRdb obtained this table from immuneACCESS and retained in-frame rearrangements with V and J assigned. These tables miss some clones; where compared with another copy, unresolved V genes account for less than half of the shortfall, and the remainder is unexplained. This sample is represented by more than 95,000 clones; about 91% of them were singletons. The leading ten clones occupy around 19% of the sample. The sample's time point label is to be understood as: baseline before first vaccination. The sample consisted of peripheral blood, taken on day 0 of AZD1222 vaccination. Every receptor here comes from an adult in good health.

The V and J genes are TRBV25-1 and TRBJ2-7; D unresolved. Germline CDR1 is MGHDK and CDR2 is SYGVNS. The CDR3 covers 12 residues. V lost 4 bases, J lost 3 bases, and 7 bases lay in between. The CDR3: CASSGPFYEQYF. The CDR3 DNA reads TGTGCCAGCAGTGGCCCCTTCTACGAGCAGTACTTC.

Only a few counts were recorded for this clone. The V and J genes are TRBV6-1 and TRBJ1-1; 8 nucleotides line up with TRBD1. The germline V gene has CDR1 MNHNS and CDR2 SASEGT. The V segment lost 3 bases and the J segment 4 bases; nucleotides outside the gene matches: 13. CDR3 size: 17 residues. CDR3 coding DNA: TGTGCCAGCAGTGAGGGGGGTATCCAGGGGGCTCTCACTGAAGCTTTCTTT. It yields the protein CASSEGGIQGALTEAFF.

The CDR3 loop reads CASSPGGQETQYF. The CDR3 region has the DNA TGTGCCAGCTCACCAGGGGGGCAAGAGACCCAGTACTTC. The chain carries TRBV18 and TRBJ2-5; a possible D gene is TRBD2 (6 bases). The CDR3 extends over 13 amino acids. Germline assignment: CDR1 KGHSH and CDR2 LQKENI. V was clipped by 2 bases and J by 2 bases, with 6 bases between them. Full variable domain (remainder filled in from reference TRBV18 and TRBJ2-5): NAGVMQNPRHLVRRRGQEARLRCSPMKGHSHVYWYRQLPEEGLKFMVYLQKENIIDESGMPKERFSAEFPKEGPSILRIQQVVRGDSAAYFCASSPGGQETQYFGPGTRLLVL.

The rearrangement joins TRBV27 to TRBJ1-6; TRBD1 matches 8 bases. The CDR3 runs 15 residues. The germline gives CDR1 MNHEY, CDR2 SMNVEV (reference sequence). The ends lost 5 bases at V and 7 bases at J; junction bases unmatched: 7. In DNA form, the CDR3 reads TGTGCCAGCAGTCCATCCGGGACAGGCAATTCACCCCTCCACTTT. Translating gives CASSPSGTGNSPLHF.

Details on this clone: The conserved phenylalanine or tryptophan is not found at the CDR3 terminus, so this likely reflects a read error. The chain carries TRBV7-3 and TRBJ1-6; D might be TRBD1 (6 bases). CDR3 size: 14 residues. The V end was cut by 3 bases, the J end by 9 bases, with 12 bases between. Germline V gives CDR1 SGHTA, CDR2 FQGTGA. CDR3 DNA: TGTGCCAGCAGCTTTAACAGGGTAACTTCACCCCTCCACCTT. This codes for CASSFNRVTSPLHL.

V and J are TRBV9 and TRBJ2-1; no firm D call. The CDR3 spans 16 residues. The ends were cut back, 4 bases at V and 0 bases at J, with 14 bases in the middle. Looked up from germline, CDR1 is SGDLS and CDR2 is YYNGEE. In nucleotides, the CDR3 is TGTGCCAGCAGCCCAATCCACACGAGCTCCTACAATGAGCAGTTCTTC. Translated, it gives CASSPIHTSSYNEQFF. The whole variable domain, filled in from reference TRBV9 and TRBJ2-1, reads DSGVTQTPKHLITATGQRVTLRCSPRSGDLSVYWYQQSLDQGLQFLIQYYNGEERAKGNILERFSAQQFPDLHSELNLSSLELGDSALYFCASSPIHTSSYNEQFFGPGTRLTVL.

The chain joins TRBV27 to TRBJ1-2; possible D gene TRBD1, 6 bases. Trimming left V 2 bases short and J 6 bases short, with 10 bases between. This CDR3 contains 13 residues. Germline V gene data show CDR1 as MNHEY and CDR2 as SMNVEV (reference sequence). CDR3 loop: CASSLRSGDGYTF. The CDR3, as DNA: TGTGCCAGCAGTTTAAGATCAGGGGATGGCTACACCTTC.

The CDR3 DNA follows: TGTGCCACCAGCAGAGAAACCCCCAGCTCCTACAATGAGCAGTTCTTC. Residues: CATSRETPSSYNEQFF. The V call is TRBV15, the J call TRBJ2-1; D remains unclear. Germline V lookup: CDR1 LNHNV, CDR2 YYDKDF (reference sequence). The CDR3 extends over 16 amino acids. V dropped 0 bases and J dropped 0 bases, with 9 bases sitting between them.

This chain uses TRBV24-1 with TRBJ1-3; D is uncertain. V dropped 2 bases and J dropped 0 bases, with 16 bases sitting between them. There are 18 residues in the CDR3. Germline-derived CDR1 and CDR2 are KGHDR and SFDVKD. The DNA of the CDR3 is TGTGCCACCAGTGATTACGACCGAACATCCTACTCTGGAAACACCATATATTTT. Protein sequence: CATSDYDRTSYSGNTIYF.

Worth noting for this clone: The missing conserved phenylalanine or tryptophan at the end of this CDR3 makes a read error likely. The V and J genes are TRBV27 and TRBJ1-6, with no clear D. This CDR3 has 16 amino acids. The germline V gene encodes CDR1 MNHEY and CDR2 SMNVEV (reference sequence). The ends were cut back, 6 bases at V and 7 bases at J, with 19 bases in the middle. CDR3 amino acids: CASRPALGRENSPLHL. CDR3 in DNA: TGTGCCAGCAGGCCCGCCCTAGGACGAGAGAATTCACCCCTCCACCTT.

The genes are TRBV5-1 and TRBJ1-4, with 10 bases that match TRBD1. From germline, CDR1 is SGHRS and CDR2 YFSETQ. This CDR3 spans 15 amino acids. V gave up 3 bases and J gave up 6 bases; unmatched junction bases: 5. DNA of the CDR3: TGCGCCAGCAGCTGGGATGGGACAGGGGATGAAAAACTGTTTTTT. Protein product: CASSWDGTGDEKLFF. The full variable domain, completed using reference TRBV5-1 and TRBJ1-4, is KAGVTQTPRYLIKTRGQQVTLSCSPISGHRSVSWYQQTPGQGLQFLFEYFSETQRNKGNFPGRFSGRQFSNSRSEMNVSTLELGDSALYLCASSWDGTGDEKLFFGSGTQLSVL.

This clone was detected only once. The gene calls are TRBV7-9 and TRBJ1-3, with D perhaps TRBD1 (6 bases). The CDR3 contains 16 residues. Trimming took 5 bases from V and 0 from J, leaving 14 bases between them. The germline V gene has CDR1 SEHNR and CDR2 FQNEAQ (reference sequence). The CDR3 nucleotides read TGTGCCAGCAGCCCCTTTGGGGACAACTCTGGAAACACCATATATTTT. Its translation: CASSPFGDNSGNTIYF.

V gene TRBV12-3 or TRBV12-4 combines with J gene TRBJ2-2; D not certain. The ends were cut back, 4 bases at V and 7 bases at J, with 4 bases in the middle. The CDR3 length is 11 residues. CDR3 in amino acids: CASSWGGELFF. The DNA for the CDR3 is TGTGCCAGCAGTTGGGGCGGGGAGCTGTTTTTT.

As to this clone: Other DNA sequences in the sample encode the same CDR3. The chain is built from TRBV3-1 (or the pseudogene TRBV3-2) and TRBJ1-1, with D possibly being TRBD1 (6 bases). V lost 1 base to trimming and J lost 0 bases, with 12 bases between them. The CDR3 runs 16 residues. Germline lookup yields CDR1 LGHDT and CDR2 YNNKEL (reference sequence). The CDR3 bases are TGTGCCAGCAGCCAAGCGAGGGGGACGGTGAACACTGAAGCTTTCTTT. It yields the protein CASSQARGTVNTEAFF.

This rearrangement joins TRBV7-8 to TRBJ1-5; D not certain. The ends were cut back, 2 bases at V and 6 bases at J, with 8 bases in the middle. Per the germline V gene, CDR1 is SGHVS and CDR2 is FQNEAQ. This CDR3 is 13 amino acids long. The CDR3 region has the DNA TGTGCCAGCAGCTTATTAGACGTTCAGCCCCAGCATTTT. It specifies CASSLLDVQPQHF.

The gene calls are TRBV5-4 and TRBJ1-1, with D possibly being TRBD1 (5 bases). Germline-derived CDR1 and CDR2 are SGHNT and YYREEE (reference sequence). Trimming removed 9 bases at V and 0 bases at J, with 15 bases between. The CDR3 runs 14 residues. The CDR3 here is CATNGGGVNTEAFF. The CDR3 DNA follows: TGTGCCACCAACGGCGGGGGGGTGAACACTGAAGCTTTCTTT.

The V gene is TRBV19, the J gene TRBJ2-1; D remains unclear. CDR1 LNHDA and CDR2 SQIVND come from the germline V gene (reference sequence). The CDR3 spans 15 residues. The V gene lost 6 bases and the J gene lost 0 bases, with 12 bases spanning the gap. CDR3 DNA sequence: TGTGCCAGTAGCCCTACTGTTAACTCCTACAATGAGCAGTTCTTC. It encodes CASSPTVNSYNEQFF. Variable domain in full (rest from reference TRBV19 and TRBJ2-1): DGGITQSPKYLFRKEGQNVTLSCEQNLNHDAMYWYRQDPGQGLRLIYYSQIVNDFQKGDIAEGYSVSREKKESFPLTVTSAQKNPTAFYLCASSPTVNSYNEQFFGPGTRLTVL.